These 19 T cell receptor beta chains originate from one sample sequenced in a study of metastatic and nonmetastatic thyroid tumors. Thyroid surgery had not been preceded by any treatment in any patient. TCRdb re-analyzed the PCR reads using MiXCR. The sample has about 16,000 clones; around 16% are singletons. Sequencing was done on a sample of blood. The receptor set was obtained from a female donor with papillary thyroid cancer or a benign thyroid nodule (not recorded which). Some clones in this sample may be carry-over from other donors' samples.

This clone was observed many times. V usage is TRBV7-7 and J usage is TRBJ2-5, with D tentatively TRBD1 (6 bases). The CDR3 is 13 residues long. V lost 4 bases and J lost 5, with 11 bases in between. CDR1 and CDR2 (germline): SSHAT, FNYEAQ (reference sequence). CDR3 sequence (DNA): TGTGCCAGCAGCTCAGGGGTTGGGGAGACCCAGTACTTC. This codes for CASSSGVGETQYF.

This clone was seen repeatedly, ten times or more. A read error may account for a junction end that differs from germline. The chain is built from TRBV3-1 and TRBJ2-7, with D maybe TRBD2 (5 bases). CDR3 length: 15 amino acids. In germline, CDR1 is LGHDT, CDR2 YNNKEL (reference sequence). CDR3 sequence: CASSQSGGSTYEQHF. CDR3 bases: TGTGCCAGCAGCCAATCGGGCGGGTCAACCTACGAGCAGCACTTC.

This clone is medium-sized by share. V gene TRBV2 combines with J gene TRBJ1-2, with 7 bases matching TRBD1. This CDR3 has 12 residues. CDR1 is SNHLY and CDR2 is FYNNEI in the germline V gene. J lost 8 bases, V lost 8 bases, and 8 bases had no gene match. DNA for the CDR3: TGTGCCAGCCGAAGGGACAGTCGAGGCTACACCTTC. This gives the protein CASRRDSRGYTF. Full variable domain (rest looked up from reference TRBV2 and TRBJ1-2): EPEVTQTPSHQVTQMGQEVILRCVPISNHLYFYWYRQILGQKVEFLVSFYNNEISEKSEIFDDQFSVERPDGSNFTLKIRSTKLEDSAMYFCASRRDSRGYTFGSGTRLTVV.

This clone occurred a few times. V usage is TRBV6-5 and J usage is TRBJ2-7; the match to TRBD1 covers 11 bases. After removal of 8 bases from V and 2 bases from J, the junction contained 17 bases not matched to a gene. Germline lookup yields CDR1 MNHEY and CDR2 SVGAGI. CDR3 length: 18 residues. The CDR3 nucleotides are TGTGCCAGCGCCCTCGCGATAAACCGGGACAGGGGGACCTACGAGCAGTACTTC. This gives the protein CASALAINRDRGTYEQYF.

This clone has a count of ten or more. The same CDR3 can be traced to other DNA sequences in this sample. This rearrangement joins TRBV11-3 to TRBJ2-5; 8 bases fit TRBD1. Germline V gives CDR1 SGHNT, CDR2 YENEEA. After removal of 1 base from V and 1 base from J, the junction contained 5 bases not matched to a gene. This CDR3 is 16 amino acids long. In DNA form, the CDR3 reads TGTGCCAGCAGCTTAGGACAGGGGCCTGTCCAAGAGACCCAGTACTTC. Amino acid sequence: CASSLGQGPVQETQYF.

This clone was counted between two and nine times. This chain uses TRBV6-1 with TRBJ2-7; 8 bases fit TRBD2. Germline V gene sequence: CDR1 MNHNS, CDR2 SASEGT. V lost 1 base to trimming and J lost 0 bases; unmatched junction nucleotides: 2. The CDR3 has 15 residues. CDR3 in DNA: TGTGCCAGCAGTGAAGTAAGCGGGAGCTCCTACGAGCAGTACTTC. The encoded protein is CASSEVSGSSYEQYF.

This clone was observed at least ten times. This may arise from a read error, as a much more abundant clone is one base away. Other DNA sequences within the sample encode an identical CDR3. V and J are TRBV7-2 and TRBJ2-2; D ambiguous. The CDR3 is 14 amino acids. Germline CDR1 SGHTA, CDR2 FQGNSA. The DNA for the CDR3 is TGCGCCAGCAGCTTATTACGGAACACCGGGGAGCTGTTTTTT. As protein: CASSLLRNTGELFF.

In this sample, this clone turned up many times. V usage is TRBV7-9 and J usage is TRBJ2-7, with D hard to call. Trimming shortened V by 0 bases and J by 7 bases, and 13 bases separated the two germline ends. Per the germline V gene, CDR1 is SEHNR and CDR2 is FQNEAQ (reference sequence). This CDR3 comprises 14 residues. This CDR3 reads CASSLAALGREQYF. Written as DNA, the CDR3 is TGTGCCAGCAGCTTAGCGGCCTTAGGAAGGGAGCAGTACTTC.

This clone was seen repeatedly, ten times or more. The chain joins TRBV5-1 to TRBJ1-4; D ambiguous. This CDR3 has 16 residues. Germline values: CDR1 SGHRS, CDR2 YFSETQ. Trimming pared 0 bases from V and 0 bases from J, leaving 9 bases between. The CDR3 loop is CASSLVIGATNEKLFF. The DNA for the CDR3 is TGCGCCAGCAGCTTGGTAATCGGTGCAACTAATGAAAAACTGTTTTTT.

The rearrangement uses TRBV7-9 and TRBJ1-4, with D uncertain. The CDR3 has 15 amino acids. The germline V gene has CDR1 SEHNR and CDR2 FQNEAQ (reference sequence). Trimming stripped 1 base from V and 0 bases from J, with 6 bases between. CDR3 amino acids: CASSLGPATNEKLFF. The CDR3 DNA reads TGTGCCAGCAGCTTAGGGCCTGCAACTAATGAAAAACTGTTTTTT.

This clone was seen ten or more times. This rearrangement joins TRBV12-3 or TRBV12-4 to TRBJ2-1, with D uncertain. This CDR3 is built from 13 residues. V shed 3 bases and J shed 9 bases, with 12 bases lying between them. CDR3 amino acids: CASSLLRSAEQFF. The CDR3 coding sequence is TGTGCCAGCAGTTTGCTCCGATCCGCTGAGCAGTTCTTC.

This clone was seen repeatedly, ten times or more. This chain connects TRBV7-9 to TRBJ2-3; no definite D call. CDR3 length: 12 residues. Deletions cut 4 bases from V and 6 bases from J, with 8 bases between. Germline V gene lookup returns CDR1 SEHNR and CDR2 FQNEAQ (reference sequence). The CDR3 DNA reads TGTGCCAGCAGCTCTAGGTCGGATACGCAGTATTTT. Encoded protein: CASSSRSDTQYF.

At least ten counts were recorded for this clone. The gene calls are TRBV6-6 and TRBJ1-3, with 10 bases identical to TRBD1. The germline CDR1 and CDR2 sequences are MNHNY and SVGAGI (reference sequence). This CDR3 region has 18 residues. The trim removed 5 bases at V and 1 base at J, leaving 11 bases unmatched. In nucleotides, the CDR3 is TGTGCCAGCAGTACCCGACAGGGGGCCGCCCCGTCTGGAAACACCATATATTTT. Amino acids: CASSTRQGAAPSGNTIYF.

This clone was picked up many times. The chain is built from TRBV18 and TRBJ1-1; 7 bases are shared with TRBD1. CDR3 length equals 16 residues. Trimming took 3 bases from V and 0 from J; bases not matched to a gene: 7. Germline V gene sequence: CDR1 KGHSH, CDR2 LQKENI. CDR3 DNA: TGTGCCAGCTCACCCAATACAGGGGCGGTGAACACTGAAGCTTTCTTT. Protein sequence: CASSPNTGAVNTEAFF.

This clone was recorded once. The V gene is TRBV9, the J gene TRBJ2-1; 8 bases fit TRBD2. This CDR3 is 18 amino acids long. The junction had 16 bases not matched to a gene; V was cut back by 0 bases and J by 8 bases. CDR1 SGDLS and CDR2 YYNGEE come from the germline V gene. CDR3 amino acids: CASSVEWGSGRGNDEQFF. The CDR3 bases are TGTGCCAGCAGCGTAGAGTGGGGCAGCGGGAGAGGGAACGATGAGCAGTTCTTC.

The rearrangement links TRBV6-1 to TRBJ1-1; D gene uncertain. Trimming shortened V by 7 bases and J by 1 base, and 10 bases separated the two germline ends. The CDR3 is 13 amino acids. Germline V gives CDR1 MNHNS, CDR2 SASEGT. The CDR3 is CASTETENTEAFF. For the CDR3, the DNA is TGTGCCAGCACAGAGACGGAGAACACTGAAGCTTTCTTT.

This clone has at least ten counts. This chain links TRBV10-3 with TRBJ1-5; 7 bases match TRBD1. The V segment lost 6 bases and the J segment 5 bases; nucleotides outside the gene matches: 4. CDR1 is ENHRY and CDR2 is SYGVKD in the germline V gene. CDR3 length: 13 residues. CDR3 in DNA: TGTGCCATCAGGGCAGGGGGAGATCAGCCCCAGCATTTT. This codes for CAIRAGGDQPQHF.

The V call is TRBV29-1, the J call TRBJ2-2; D may be TRBD1 (6 bases). The CDR3 is made up of 14 amino acids. CDR1 is SQVTM, CDR2 ANQGSEA, per germline. Trimming removed 8 bases at V and 2 bases at J, with 15 bases between. The CDR3 DNA reads as TGCAGCTTGGACAGTGGGCGCAACACCGGGGAGCTGTTTTTT. Translating it yields CSLDSGRNTGELFF.

The J gene is TRBJ1-2, the V gene TRBV12-3 or TRBV12-4; D uncertain. This CDR3 comprises 12 residues. V lost 11 bases and J 2 bases, leaving 12 bases between the germline ends. The CDR3 reads CASCGVNYGYTF. The CDR3 nucleotides read TGTGCCTCATGTGGGGTAAACTATGGCTACACCTTC.